The 12 T cell receptor beta chains in this list originate from one sample, sequenced in a study of blood T cell repertoires in COVID-19. This table comes from immunoSEQ multiplex PCR, and its TCRdb copy is limited to in-frame clones, with some not included. The table has 310,000 or so clones, 65% to 90% seen once. Sequences were obtained from PBMCs or T cells enriched from blood (not recorded which). The receptors were sampled from a woman aged 18-29 years who had recovered from COVID-19.

The J gene is TRBJ2-3, the V gene TRBV13, with D perhaps TRBD2 (6 bases). The length of the CDR3 is 15 residues. Germline V CDR1 and CDR2: PRHDT, FYEKMQ (reference sequence). V was pared by 0 bases and J by 4 bases, with 11 bases between. CDR3 region: CASSLGTSRADTQYF. CDR3 sequence (DNA): TGTGCCAGCAGCTTAGGGACTAGTAGGGCAGATACGCAGTATTTT.

This clone occurred a few times. The chain couples TRBV28 to TRBJ1-5; 7 bases align to TRBD1. V gave up 7 bases and J gave up 4 bases; unmatched junction bases: 1. The CDR3 covers 12 residues. The germline gives CDR1 MDHEN, CDR2 SYDVKM. The CDR3 coding sequence is TGTGCCAGCAAGGGGGCGAATCAGCCCCAGCATTTT. Translated: CASKGANQPQHF. Full variable domain (missing parts from reference TRBV28 and TRBJ1-5): DVKVTQSSRYLVKRTGEKVFLECVQDMDHENMFWYRQDPGLGLRLIYFSYDVKMKEKGDIPEGYSVSREKKERFSLILESASTNQTSMYLCASKGANQPQHFGDGTRLSIL.

The chain links TRBV7-2 to TRBJ1-6; no definite D call. Germline CDR1 SGHTA, CDR2 FQGNSA. CDR3 length: 15 amino acids. V was cut by 0 bases and J by 9 bases, with 12 bases left in between. CDR3 in DNA: TGTGCCAGCAGCTTAGCGGTTGGCCAATTTTCACCCCTCCACTTT. Protein: CASSLAVGQFSPLHF.

The genes are TRBV18 and TRBJ1-1; 8 bases line up with TRBD1. Per the germline V gene, CDR1 is KGHSH and CDR2 is LQKENI. This CDR3 has 15 amino acids. Unmatched junction bases numbered 7, after V lost 5 bases and J lost 2 bases. CDR3 sequence reads: CASSSRQGKNTEAFF. CDR3 DNA: TGTGCCAGCTCATCCCGACAGGGGAAAAACACTGAAGCTTTCTTT. Drawing the rest from reference TRBV18 and TRBJ1-1, the complete variable domain is NAGVMQNPRHLVRRRGQEARLRCSPMKGHSHVYWYRQLPEEGLKFMVYLQKENIIDESGMPKERFSAEFPKEGPSILRIQQVVRGDSAAYFCASSSRQGKNTEAFFGQGTRLTVV.

This clone was counted ten times or more. This sequence joins TRBV7-9 and TRBJ2-7, with D perhaps TRBD2 (6 bases). This CDR3 region has 14 residues. V was cut by 4 bases and J by 6 bases, with 16 bases left in between. The germline gives CDR1 SEHNR, CDR2 FQNEAQ (reference sequence). CDR3 region: CASSSSGLPLEQYF. CDR3 nucleotide sequence: TGTGCCAGCAGCTCATCGGGACTCCCCCTCGAGCAGTACTTC.

V and J are TRBV5-4 and TRBJ1-2, with 12 bases matching TRBD1. This CDR3 is built from 16 residues. Germline CDR1 SGHNT, CDR2 YYREEE (reference sequence). V lost 4 bases to trimming and J lost 1 base; unmatched junction nucleotides: 5. This CDR3 is CASSRGQGARNYGYTF. CDR3 bases: TGTGCCAGCAGCCGGGGACAGGGGGCGCGTAACTATGGCTACACCTTC. Supplemented by reference TRBV5-4 and TRBJ1-2, the full variable domain reads ETGVTQSPTHLIKTRGQQVTLRCSSQSGHNTVSWYQQALGQGPQFIFQYYREEENGRGNFPPRFSGLQFPNYSSELNVNALELDDSALYLCASSRGQGARNYGYTFGSGTRLTVV.

This clone turned up a few times. The rearrangement links TRBV29-1 to TRBJ2-3; TRBD2 matches at 8 bases. The CDR3 is 14 residues long. From germline, CDR1 is SQVTM and CDR2 ANQGSEA. V dropped 7 bases and J dropped 3; count of bases not matched to a gene: 9. The CDR3 bases are TGCAGCGGTCGCACTAGCGGAGGAACAGATACGCAGTATTTT. Amino acids: CSGRTSGGTDTQYF.

The chain uses TRBV28 and TRBJ2-7, with 8 bases identical to TRBD1. This CDR3 is built from 15 residues. J gave up 2 bases and V 5 bases, and 8 bases lay outside the gene matches. Germline CDR1 is MDHEN and CDR2 is SYDVKM. The CDR3 protein is CASSPPGQAPYEQYF. In DNA, the CDR3 is TGTGCCAGCAGTCCCCCGGGACAGGCTCCCTACGAGCAGTACTTC.

This chain uses TRBV27 with TRBJ2-7, with 11 bases fitting TRBD2. The germline V gene has CDR1 MNHEY and CDR2 SMNVEV (reference sequence). This CDR3 region has 15 residues. The V segment lost 6 bases and the J segment 0 bases; nucleotides outside the gene matches: 4. CDR3 nucleotides: TGTGCCAGCAGCTTCGGGACTAGCGGCTCCTACGAGCAGTACTTC. It codes for CASSFGTSGSYEQYF.

This clone came up a few times. This chain joins TRBV7-9 and TRBJ2-2, with TRBD1 as a possible D gene (6 bases). CDR3 length equals 14 residues. The V end was cut by 5 bases, the J end by 3 bases, with 10 bases between. Germline V gene sequence: CDR1 SEHNR, CDR2 FQNEAQ (reference sequence). This chain's CDR3 is CASSPGVYTGELFF. The CDR3 bases are TGTGCCAGCAGCCCAGGGGTTTACACCGGGGAGCTGTTTTTT.

As DNA, the CDR3 is TGTGCCAGCTCCCGGACAGTCATGGAGACCCAGTACTTC. Translated: CASSRTVMETQYF. V is TRBV28 and J is TRBJ2-5; weak D call: TRBD1 (6 bases). The CDR3 runs to 13 residues. V was trimmed by 8 bases and J by 5 bases, leaving 15 bases between them. Germline CDR1 and CDR2: MDHEN and SYDVKM.

This rearrangement joins TRBV28 to TRBJ1-6; D uncertain. Deletions cut 6 bases from V and 8 bases from J, with 8 bases between. Per the germline V gene, CDR1 is MDHEN and CDR2 is SYDVKM. This CDR3 is 12 amino acids long. CDR3 in amino acids: CASSQEDSPLHF. In nucleotides, the CDR3 is TGTGCCAGCAGCCAAGAGGATTCACCCCTCCACTTT.